The present entry profiles one T cell receptor beta chain with its context. This entry comes from a study of shared clonotypes between healthy human individuals. Study background: For every donor, three CD4 naive, three CD4 memory, two CD8 naive and one CD8 memory plates were used.

Per germline, CDR1 MNHEY and CDR2 SVGAGI. The CDR3 length is 15 residues. V lost 4 bases and J 5 bases, leaving 16 bases between the germline ends. Assay used: immunoSEQ multiplex PCR; TCRdb lists only in-frame clones, some missing. Among millions of clones, over 85% were seen once, and the ten largest hold roughly 0.13%. Sequenced material: naive CD4+ T cells sorted from blood. Indicated subset: CD45RA+ positively selected. The J gene is TRBJ2-3, the V gene TRBV6-5, with a possible D match to TRBD2 (5 bases). This TCR was sampled from a man between 18 and 29 years old in good health. The CDR3 coding sequence is TGTGCCAGCAGTTCCCTTTCTGGAGGCGGAGATACGCAGTATTTT. It is translated as CASSSLSGGGDTQYF.